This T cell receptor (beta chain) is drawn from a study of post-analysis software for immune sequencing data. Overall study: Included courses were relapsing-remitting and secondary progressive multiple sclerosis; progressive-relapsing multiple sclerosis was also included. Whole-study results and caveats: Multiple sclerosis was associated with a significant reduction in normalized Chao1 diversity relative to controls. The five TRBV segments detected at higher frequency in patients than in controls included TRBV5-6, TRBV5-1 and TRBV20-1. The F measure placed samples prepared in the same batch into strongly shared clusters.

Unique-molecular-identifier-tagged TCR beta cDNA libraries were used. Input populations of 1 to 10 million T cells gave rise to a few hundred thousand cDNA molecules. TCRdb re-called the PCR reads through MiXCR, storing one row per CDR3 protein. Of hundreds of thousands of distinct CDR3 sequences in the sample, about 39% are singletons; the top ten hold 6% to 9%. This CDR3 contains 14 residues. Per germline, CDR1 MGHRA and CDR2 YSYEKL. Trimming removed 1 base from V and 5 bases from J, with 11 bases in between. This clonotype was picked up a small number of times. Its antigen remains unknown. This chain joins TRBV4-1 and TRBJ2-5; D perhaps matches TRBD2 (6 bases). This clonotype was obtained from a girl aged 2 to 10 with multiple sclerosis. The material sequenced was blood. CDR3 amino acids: CASSQVRGGETQYF. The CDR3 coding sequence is TGCGCCAGCAGCCAAGTCAGAGGAGGGGAGACCCAGTACTTC.